Below, 21 T cell receptor beta chains from the same sample are listed, as sequenced in a study of T cells after yellow fever vaccination. One entry per CDR3 protein results from TCRdb running MiXCR on the 5' RACE reads. The data contain around 350,000 distinct CDR3 sequences, around 6.4% of them singletons. The sequenced sample was PBMCs, obtained 5 days after the yellow fever booster vaccination. These receptors all come from a man younger than 45 who received the YFV17D yellow fever vaccine.

This clonotype was seen a few times. This sequence joins TRBV23-1 and TRBJ2-7; maybe TRBD2 (6 bases). TRBV23-1 is an open reading frame whose function is uncertain. The CDR3 sequence is 14 residues long. The V end was cut by 0 bases, the J end by 5 bases, with 11 bases between. The CDR3 loop reads CASSQSYGGNEQYF. For the CDR3, the DNA is TGCGCCAGCAGTCAATCGTATGGGGGGAACGAGCAGTACTTC.

This clonotype was counted at least ten times. The chain carries TRBV20-1 and TRBJ2-7; 10 bases match TRBD2. The trim removed 3 bases at V and 2 bases at J, leaving 4 bases unmatched. In germline, CDR1 is DFQATT, CDR2 SNEGSKA (reference sequence). The CDR3 runs to 14 residues. This chain's CDR3 is CSASLTSGAYEQYF. The CDR3 nucleotides are TGCAGTGCTAGCCTTACTAGCGGGGCCTACGAGCAGTACTTC.

The chain has TRBV6-1 and TRBJ2-7; TRBD2 aligns across 10 bases. Germline V CDR1 and CDR2: MNHNS, SASEGT. Unmatched junction bases numbered 5, after V lost 3 bases and J lost 3 bases. The CDR3 totals 15 residues. DNA for the CDR3: TGTGCCAGCAGTGACCGACTAGCGGGTATCTACGAGCAGTACTTC. It yields the protein CASSDRLAGIYEQYF.

Worth noting for this clonotype: The DNA is left out, because the CDR3 cannot be placed on it with certainty; the CDR3 is given as TCRdb lists it. The chain combines TRBV20-1 with TRBJ1-3. Germline values: CDR1 DFQATT, CDR2 SNEGSKA (reference sequence). Inclusive of both ends, the CDR3 amounts to 14 amino acids. CDR3 sequence reads: CSGVGSSGLTPYIF.

In this sample, this clonotype turned up a few times. V gene TRBV5-1 combines with J gene TRBJ1-1; D is unresolved. Trimming shortened V by 3 bases and J by 3 bases, and 15 bases separated the two germline ends. Germline V gene data show CDR1 as SGHRS and CDR2 as YFSETQ. The CDR3 runs 15 residues. The CDR3 loop is CASSYFGPMDTEAFF. DNA of the CDR3: TGCGCCAGCAGCTATTTTGGTCCTATGGACACTGAAGCTTTCTTT.

This clonotype was observed a few times. This chain links TRBV27 with TRBJ2-3; TRBD2 matches 8 bases. Per the germline V gene, CDR1 is MNHEY and CDR2 is SMNVEV (reference sequence). CDR3 length equals 18 residues. The V segment lost 0 bases and the J segment 2 bases; nucleotides outside the gene matches: 10. CDR3 loop: CASSLSGSGAAYTDTQYF. CDR3 DNA: TGTGCCAGCAGTTTATCTGGTAGCGGGGCGGCTTACACAGATACGCAGTATTTT.

The chain employs TRBV10-3 and TRBJ2-3; possibly TRBD2 for D (6 bases). Germline V lookup: CDR1 ENHRY, CDR2 SYGVKD. The V end was cut by 4 bases, the J end by 5 bases, with 7 bases between. The CDR3 spans 12 residues. CDR3: CAISVGGDTQYF. The CDR3 coding sequence is TGTGCCATCAGTGTGGGGGGAGATACGCAGTATTTT.

This clonotype was observed a handful of times. This chain uses TRBV9 with TRBJ2-2, with a possible D match to TRBD1 (6 bases). The length of the CDR3 is 14 residues. The germline V and J ends were trimmed by 7 bases and 0 bases, with 10 bases remaining between them. Per the germline V gene, CDR1 is SGDLS and CDR2 is YYNGEE. In DNA, the CDR3 is TGTGCCAGCGCCGGGACATCGAACACCGGGGAGCTGTTTTTT. Residues: CASAGTSNTGELFF.

This clonotype came up many times. This chain links TRBV6-1 with TRBJ2-3, with TRBD2 matching over 8 bases. CDR3 length: 16 amino acids. J lost 3 bases, V lost 5 bases, and 10 bases had no gene match. Germline CDR1 is MNHNS and CDR2 is SASEGT. This CDR3 reads CASSLGGAGETDTQYF. In DNA, the CDR3 is TGTGCCAGCAGTCTTGGGGGAGCGGGAGAAACAGATACGCAGTATTTT.

This clonotype was counted between two and nine times. V and J are TRBV6-5 and TRBJ1-3; TRBD1 aligns across 9 bases. The V gene's germline CDR1 is MNHEY and CDR2 SVGAGI. CDR3 length: 16 residues. Trimming cost V 2 bases and J 2 bases; bases outside gene matches: 4. The CDR3 loop is CASSYDRGSPGNTIYF. DNA for the CDR3: TGTGCCAGCAGTTACGACAGGGGGTCCCCTGGAAACACCATATATTTT.

This clonotype was seen a handful of times. The chain couples TRBV5-4 to TRBJ2-3; possibly TRBD2 for D (5 bases). Germline CDR1 and CDR2: SGHNT and YYREEE (reference sequence). V was trimmed by 4 bases and J by 0 bases, leaving 12 bases between them. The CDR3 is 15 amino acids. The CDR3 protein is CASSSGGASTDTQYF. The CDR3 nucleotides are TGTGCCAGCAGCAGCGGCGGTGCTAGCACAGATACGCAGTATTTT.

This clonotype was detected many times. This chain joins TRBV5-1 and TRBJ2-4; no reliable D call. The ends were cut back, 0 bases at V and 0 bases at J, with 10 bases in the middle. CDR3 length: 16 amino acids. Germline CDR1 is SGHRS and CDR2 is YFSETQ. The CDR3 loop is CASSLGYTQAKNIQYF. CDR3 nucleotide sequence: TGCGCCAGCAGCTTGGGATATACCCAAGCCAAAAACATTCAGTACTTC.

As for this clonotype: Sequence at one end of the junction differs from germline and may be a read error. The CDR3: CCARLASGSGTGELFF. The CDR3 DNA follows: TGCTGTGCTAGATTGGCTAGCGGGAGTGGCACCGGGGAGCTGTTTTTT. The chain employs TRBV20-1 and TRBJ2-2, with 10 bases lining up with TRBD2. The germline V gene encodes CDR1 DFQATT and CDR2 SNEGSKA (reference sequence). This CDR3 region has 16 residues.

This clonotype appeared a few times. V and J are TRBV20-1 and TRBJ2-1; perhaps TRBD2 as D (5 bases). The germline V gene has CDR1 DFQATT and CDR2 SNEGSKA (reference sequence). The ends were cut back, 2 bases at V and 0 bases at J, with 8 bases in the middle. The length of the CDR3 is 14 residues. Here the CDR3 reads CSARSRGSYNEQFF. The CDR3, as DNA: TGCAGTGCTAGATCCCGGGGCTCCTACAATGAGCAGTTCTTC.

Only a few counts were recorded for this clonotype. The DNA for the CDR3 is TGTGCCAGCAGCTCCGGTGGGACAGGGGGACACCTTAACTATGGCTACACCTTC. It yields the protein CASSSGGTGGHLNYGYTF. The chain joins TRBV11-2 to TRBJ1-2; 11 bases are shared with TRBD1. The CDR3 totals 18 residues. Germline V gives CDR1 SGHAT, CDR2 FQNNGV. Unmatched junction bases numbered 11, after V lost 4 bases and J lost 1 base.

In its sample, this clonotype was seen a few times. This chain connects TRBV29-1 to TRBJ1-3; D might be TRBD1 (5 bases). The CDR3 loop spans 12 amino acids. CDR1 is SQVTM, CDR2 ANQGSEA, per germline. V lost 6 bases and J lost 2, with 8 bases in between. CDR3 sequence (DNA): TGCAGCGTGCGGGGACCTGGAAACACCATATATTTT. Its translation is CSVRGPGNTIYF.

The V and J genes are TRBV7-9 and TRBJ2-1; no clear D gene. This CDR3 spans 16 amino acids. Trimming shortened V by 2 bases and J by 0 bases, and 11 bases separated the two germline ends. Germline assignment: CDR1 SEHNR and CDR2 FQNEAQ (reference sequence). CDR3 bases: TGTGCCAGCAGCTTAACGGGCCTTAGCTCCTACAATGAGCAGTTCTTC. It yields the protein CASSLTGLSSYNEQFF.

The chain links TRBV20-1 to TRBJ2-1, with 15 bases fitting TRBD2. The V gene's germline CDR1 is DFQATT and CDR2 SNEGSKA (reference sequence). Germline trimming cut 5 bases from V and 0 bases from J; bases unmatched to any gene: 8. This CDR3 region has 18 residues. The CDR3 sequence: CSAVGTSGRPSSYNEQFF. For the CDR3, the DNA is TGCAGTGCTGTAGGGACTAGCGGGAGGCCGAGCTCCTACAATGAGCAGTTCTTC.

The V gene is TRBV20-1, the J gene TRBJ2-7; 8 nucleotides align to TRBD2. V lost 0 bases to trimming and J lost 3 bases; unmatched junction nucleotides: 10. This CDR3 has 16 residues. Germline assignment: CDR1 DFQATT and CDR2 SNEGSKA (reference sequence). The chain's CDR3 is CSAREPGGANRYEQYF. DNA for the CDR3: TGCAGTGCTAGAGAACCGGGAGGGGCTAACCGCTACGAGCAGTACTTC.

This clonotype has a count of ten or more. The chain carries TRBV7-2 and TRBJ2-3, with D possibly called TRBD1 or TRBD2 (7 bases each). This CDR3 has 15 residues. Germline values: CDR1 SGHTA, CDR2 FQGNSA. With 7 bases removed from V and 1 base from J, the gap between germline ends came to 15 bases. The CDR3 DNA reads TGTGCCAGCAACCAGGGGGGGAGTGGCACAGATACGCAGTATTTT. Translation: CASNQGGSGTDTQYF.

This clonotype appeared a few times. The chain has TRBV28 and TRBJ2-1, with 9 bases lining up with TRBD1. V shed 5 bases, J shed 9 bases, and the junction held 11 bases outside the gene matches. The length of the CDR3 is 15 residues. The germline gives CDR1 MDHEN, CDR2 SYDVKM. The CDR3 DNA reads TGTGCCAGCAGTGGCCGGGACAGGGAGGAGGGTGAGCAGTTCTTC. Residues: CASSGRDREEGEQFF.